This T cell receptor (beta chain) was sequenced for a study of Graves' ophthalmopathy and Graves' hyperthyroidism. Comments on this clonotype: Antigen unknown.

Scientists amplified the TCR beta CDR3 regions from RNA transcripts. An initial RT-PCR round employing HTBI primers preceded a second-round multiplex PCR. TCRdb ran MiXCR on the multiplex PCR reads and lists one entry per CDR3 protein. This table holds around 1,000,000 distinct CDR3 sequences, less than 45% found once. This CDR3 is built from 14 residues. Germline CDR1 is MNHEY and CDR2 is SVGAGI. Germline trimming cut 8 bases from V and 1 base from J; bases unmatched to any gene: 7. Findings of the study overall: A classifier, a 13-signature model, separated ophthalmopathy from stable hyperthyroidism with nearly 90% sensitivity and about 81% specificity.

Aged 18 to 65, the patients with hyperthyroidism had under 2 months' duration and were newly diagnosed. Lactation, pregnancy, uncontrolled infections and other autoimmune diseases were all grounds for excluding patients. Serum thyroxine and TRAb, along with clinical symptoms, thyroid ultrasound and orbital computed tomography, were what diagnosis relied on. The sample consisted of peripheral blood or thyroid tissue (not recorded which). The chain joins TRBV6-5 to TRBJ2-7, with TRBD1 identical over 8 bases. This receptor was taken from an adult man with Graves' hyperthyroidism. The CDR3 nucleotides are TGTGCCAGCTATGGTACAGGGGGTTCCTACGAGCAGTACTTC. Residues: CASYGTGGSYEQYF.